This T cell receptor (beta chain) is from a study of memory CD4+ T cells and cytomegalovirus serostatus. Overall study: This sample comes from healthy Belgian adults, several CMV seropositive, around 26 seronegative. Study outcomes and limitations: Median bootstrapped AUC for CMV status was about 0.96 originally, less than 0.93 US-trained.

Single viable CD3+CD4+CD8-CD45RO+ cells were sorted as the memory CD4+ T cells. Donors' CMV status reflects serum IgG against pp150, pp28, p38, p52. Positive selection with CD4 microbeads enriched total CD4+ T cells. Remarks on this clone: Its antigen is undetermined.

Measured with immunoSEQ multiplex PCR; TCRdb has only the in-frame clones, and not every one. The sample holds approximately 61,000 clones; 75% to 85% are singletons and the top ten take approximately 0.92%. The sequencing sample was made of memory CD4+ T cells from blood. The sequence was collected from an adult in good health and CMV-seronegative.

The CDR3 is CASSGGGWSYEQYF. CDR3 nucleotide sequence: TGTGCCAGCAGCGGCGGAGGGTGGTCCTACGAGCAGTACTTC. The chain combines TRBV5-6 with TRBJ2-7, with D tentatively TRBD2 (6 bases). The V and J ends lost 4 bases and 1 base respectively, with 12 bases between them. The V gene's germline CDR1 is SGHDT and CDR2 YYEEEE. There are 14 residues in the CDR3.